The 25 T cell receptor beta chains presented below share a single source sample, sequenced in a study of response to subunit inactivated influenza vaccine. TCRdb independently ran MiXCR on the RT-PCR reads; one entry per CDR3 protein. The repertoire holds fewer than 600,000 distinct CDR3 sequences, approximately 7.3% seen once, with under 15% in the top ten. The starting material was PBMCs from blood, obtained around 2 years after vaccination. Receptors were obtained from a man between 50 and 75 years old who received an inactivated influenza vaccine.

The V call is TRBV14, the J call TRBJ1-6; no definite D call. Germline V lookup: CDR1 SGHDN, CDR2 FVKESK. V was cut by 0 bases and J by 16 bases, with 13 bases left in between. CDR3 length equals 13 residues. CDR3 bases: TGTGCCAGCAGCCAAGAACTGCGACTCAAGCTCCACTTT. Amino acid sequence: CASSQELRLKLHF.

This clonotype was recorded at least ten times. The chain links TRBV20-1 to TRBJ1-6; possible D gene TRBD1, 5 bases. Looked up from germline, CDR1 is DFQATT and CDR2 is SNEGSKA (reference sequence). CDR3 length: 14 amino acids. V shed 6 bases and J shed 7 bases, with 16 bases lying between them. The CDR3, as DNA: TGCAGTGCCTCGCCCGGGACTAGGAATTCACCCCTCCACTTT. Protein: CSASPGTRNSPLHF.

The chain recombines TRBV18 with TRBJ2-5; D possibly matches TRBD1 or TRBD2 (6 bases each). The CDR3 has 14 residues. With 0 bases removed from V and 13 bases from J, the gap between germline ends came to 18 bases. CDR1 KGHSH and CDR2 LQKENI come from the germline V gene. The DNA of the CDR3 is TGTGCCAGCTCACCACCTCGAACTGGGGGGCCTATGTACTTC. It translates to CASSPPRTGGPMYF.

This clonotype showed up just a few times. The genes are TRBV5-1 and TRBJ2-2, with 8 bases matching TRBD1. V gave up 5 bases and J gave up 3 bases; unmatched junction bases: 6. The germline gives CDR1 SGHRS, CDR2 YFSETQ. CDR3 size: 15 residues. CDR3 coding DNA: TGCGCCAGCAGTCCAGGGGGCTCAGACACCGGGGAGCTGTTTTTT. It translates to CASSPGGSDTGELFF. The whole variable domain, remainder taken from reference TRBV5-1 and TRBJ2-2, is KAGVTQTPRYLIKTRGQQVTLSCSPISGHRSVSWYQQTPGQGLQFLFEYFSETQRNKGNFPGRFSGRQFSNSRSEMNVSTLELGDSALYLCASSPGGSDTGELFFGEGSRLTVL.

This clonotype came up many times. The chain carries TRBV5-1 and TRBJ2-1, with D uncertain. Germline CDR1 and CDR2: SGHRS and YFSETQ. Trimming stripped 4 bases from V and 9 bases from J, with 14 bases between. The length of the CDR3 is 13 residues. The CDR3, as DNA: TGCGCCAGCAGCCACGCTTATAGTTCTGAGCAGTTCTTC. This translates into CASSHAYSSEQFF.

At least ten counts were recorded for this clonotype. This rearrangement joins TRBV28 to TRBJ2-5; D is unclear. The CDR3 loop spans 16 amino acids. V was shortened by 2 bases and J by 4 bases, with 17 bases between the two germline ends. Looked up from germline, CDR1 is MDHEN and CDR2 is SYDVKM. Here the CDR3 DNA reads TGTGCCAGCAGTTTACCCCCCTGGCAGGCAGGAGAGACCCAGTACTTC. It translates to CASSLPPWQAGETQYF.

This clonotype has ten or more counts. The CDR3 nucleotides read TGTGCCAGCAGTAAAGGGACAGGGGGCTGGAGCAATCAGCCCCAGCATTTT. Translated: CASSKGTGGWSNQPQHF. This chain joins TRBV6-2 or TRBV6-3 and TRBJ1-5; TRBD1 matches 12 bases. Trimming cost V 5 bases and J 1 base; bases outside gene matches: 6. From germline, CDR1 is MNHEY and CDR2 SVGEGT. This CDR3 is 17 amino acids long.

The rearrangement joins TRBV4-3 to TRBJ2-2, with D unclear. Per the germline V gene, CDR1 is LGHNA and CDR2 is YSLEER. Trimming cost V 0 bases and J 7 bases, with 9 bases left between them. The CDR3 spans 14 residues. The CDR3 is CASSQDWRLGELFF. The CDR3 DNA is TGCGCCAGCAGCCAAGATTGGCGTCTCGGGGAGCTGTTTTTT.

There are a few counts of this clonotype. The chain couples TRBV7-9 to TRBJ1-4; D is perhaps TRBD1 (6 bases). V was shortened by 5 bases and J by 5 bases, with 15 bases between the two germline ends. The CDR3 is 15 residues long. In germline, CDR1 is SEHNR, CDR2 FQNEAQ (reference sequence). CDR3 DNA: TGTGCCAGCAGCCCAGACAGGATTGACAATGAAAAACTGTTTTTT. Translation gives CASSPDRIDNEKLFF.

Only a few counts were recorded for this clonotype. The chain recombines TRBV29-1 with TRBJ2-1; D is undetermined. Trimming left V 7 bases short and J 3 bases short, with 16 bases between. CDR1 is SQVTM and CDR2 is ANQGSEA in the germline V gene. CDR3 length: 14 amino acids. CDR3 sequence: CSGYAAPIYNEQFF. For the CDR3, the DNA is TGCAGCGGCTATGCGGCCCCTATCTACAATGAGCAGTTCTTC.

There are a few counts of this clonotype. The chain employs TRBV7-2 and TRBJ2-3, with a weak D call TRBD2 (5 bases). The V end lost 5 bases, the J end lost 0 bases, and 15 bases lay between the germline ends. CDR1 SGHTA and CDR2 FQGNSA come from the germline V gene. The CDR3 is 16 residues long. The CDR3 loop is CASSPSAGFSTDTQYF. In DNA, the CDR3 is TGTGCCAGCAGCCCCTCGGCGGGTTTCAGCACAGATACGCAGTATTTT.

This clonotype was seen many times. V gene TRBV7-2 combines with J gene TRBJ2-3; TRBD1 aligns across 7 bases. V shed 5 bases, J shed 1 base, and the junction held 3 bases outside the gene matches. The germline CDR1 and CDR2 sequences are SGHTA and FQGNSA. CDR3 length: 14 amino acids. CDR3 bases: TGTGCCAGCAGCGTAGACAGGGGCACAGATACGCAGTATTTT. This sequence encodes CASSVDRGTDTQYF.

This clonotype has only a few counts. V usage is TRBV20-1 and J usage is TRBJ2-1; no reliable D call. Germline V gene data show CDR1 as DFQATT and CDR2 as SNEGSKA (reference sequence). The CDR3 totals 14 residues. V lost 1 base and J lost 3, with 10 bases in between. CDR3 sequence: CSARARQNYNEQFF. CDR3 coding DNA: TGCAGTGCTAGAGCCAGGCAAAACTACAATGAGCAGTTCTTC.

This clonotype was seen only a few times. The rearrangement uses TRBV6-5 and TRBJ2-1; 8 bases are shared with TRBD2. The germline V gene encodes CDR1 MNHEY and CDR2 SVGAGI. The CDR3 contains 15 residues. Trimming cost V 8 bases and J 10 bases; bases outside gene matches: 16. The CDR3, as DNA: TGTGCCAGCCGATCTCGCGTTACTAGCGGTCTAGAGCAGTTCTTC. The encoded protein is CASRSRVTSGLEQFF.

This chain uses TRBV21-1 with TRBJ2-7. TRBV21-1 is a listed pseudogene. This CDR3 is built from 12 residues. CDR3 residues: CASSVGHLEQYF. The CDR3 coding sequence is TGTGCCAGCAGCGTGGGACACCTCGAGCAGTACTTC.

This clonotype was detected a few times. The CDR3 loop is CASSQDSAGDGWGELFF. The CDR3 coding sequence is TGCGCCAGCAGCCAAGATTCGGCAGGAGATGGTTGGGGGGAGCTGTTTTTT. The chain employs TRBV4-3 and TRBJ2-2, with D unclear. The CDR3 has 17 residues. Per germline, CDR1 LGHNA and CDR2 YSLEER. The V end lost 0 bases, the J end lost 8 bases, and 19 bases lay between the germline ends.

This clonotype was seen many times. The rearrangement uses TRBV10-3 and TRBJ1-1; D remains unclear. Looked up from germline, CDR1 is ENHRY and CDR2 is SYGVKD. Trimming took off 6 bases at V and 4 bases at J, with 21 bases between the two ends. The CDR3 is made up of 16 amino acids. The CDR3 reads CAISPRARNSGTEAFF. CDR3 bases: TGTGCCATCAGCCCTAGGGCCCGAAATAGTGGCACTGAAGCTTTCTTT.

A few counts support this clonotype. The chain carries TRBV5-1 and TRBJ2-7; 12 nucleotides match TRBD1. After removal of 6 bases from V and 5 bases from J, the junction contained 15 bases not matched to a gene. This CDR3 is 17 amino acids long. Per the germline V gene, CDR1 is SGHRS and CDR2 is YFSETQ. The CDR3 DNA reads TGCGCCAGCAACCCTGGTCCCGGGACAGGGGGCGGGCACGAGCAGTACTTC. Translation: CASNPGPGTGGGHEQYF.

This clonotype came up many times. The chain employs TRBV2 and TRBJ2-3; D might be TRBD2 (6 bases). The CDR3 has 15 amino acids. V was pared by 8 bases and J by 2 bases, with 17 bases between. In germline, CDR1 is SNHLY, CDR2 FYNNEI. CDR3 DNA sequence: TGTGCCAGCGCCGGGAGAGCCTATTCCACAGATACGCAGTATTTT. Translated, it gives CASAGRAYSTDTQYF.

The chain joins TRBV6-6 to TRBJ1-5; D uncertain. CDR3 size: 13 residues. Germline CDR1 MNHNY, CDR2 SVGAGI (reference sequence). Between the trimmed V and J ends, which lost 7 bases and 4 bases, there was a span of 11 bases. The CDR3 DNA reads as TGTGCCAGCACAGATCCAGGAAATCAGCCCCAGCATTTT. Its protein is CASTDPGNQPQHF.

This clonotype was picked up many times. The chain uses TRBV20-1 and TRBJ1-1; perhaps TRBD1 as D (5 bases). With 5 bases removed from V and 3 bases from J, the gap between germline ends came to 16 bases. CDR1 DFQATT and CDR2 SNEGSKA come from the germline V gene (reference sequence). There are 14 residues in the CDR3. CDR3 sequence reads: CSAGRGGKDTEAFF. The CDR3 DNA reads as TGCAGTGCTGGGCGGGGGGGGAAGGACACTGAAGCTTTCTTT.

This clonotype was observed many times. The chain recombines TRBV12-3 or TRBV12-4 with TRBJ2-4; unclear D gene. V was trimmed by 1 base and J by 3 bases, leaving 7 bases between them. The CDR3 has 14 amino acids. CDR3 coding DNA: TGTGCCAGCAGTTTAGAGAGCCGCAAAAACATTCAGTACTTC. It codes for CASSLESRKNIQYF.

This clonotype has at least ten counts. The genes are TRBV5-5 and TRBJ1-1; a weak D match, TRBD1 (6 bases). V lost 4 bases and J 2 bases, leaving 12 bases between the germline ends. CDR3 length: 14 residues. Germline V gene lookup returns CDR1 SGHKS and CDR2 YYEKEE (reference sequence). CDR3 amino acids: CASSGLQGNTEAFF. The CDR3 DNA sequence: TGTGCCAGCAGCGGCCTACAGGGTAACACTGAAGCTTTCTTT.

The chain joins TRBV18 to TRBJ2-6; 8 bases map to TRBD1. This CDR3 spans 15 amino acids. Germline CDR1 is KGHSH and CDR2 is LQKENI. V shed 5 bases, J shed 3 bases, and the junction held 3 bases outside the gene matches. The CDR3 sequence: CASSKTGDGANVLTF. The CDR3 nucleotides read TGTGCCAGCTCAAAGACAGGGGATGGGGCCAACGTCCTGACTTTC. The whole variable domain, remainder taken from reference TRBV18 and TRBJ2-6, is NAGVMQNPRHLVRRRGQEARLRCSPMKGHSHVYWYRQLPEEGLKFMVYLQKENIIDESGMPKERFSAEFPKEGPSILRIQQVVRGDSAAYFCASSKTGDGANVLTFGAGSRLTVL.

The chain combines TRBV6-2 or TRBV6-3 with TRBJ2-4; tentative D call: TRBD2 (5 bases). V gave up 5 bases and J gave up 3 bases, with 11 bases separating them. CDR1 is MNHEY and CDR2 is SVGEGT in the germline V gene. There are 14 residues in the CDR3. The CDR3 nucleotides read TGTGCCAGCAGTATAACTAGAAGCAAAAACATTCAGTACTTC. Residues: CASSITRSKNIQYF.